This TCR beta chain was retrieved from a study of blood T cell repertoires in COVID-19. The CDR3 is made up of 16 amino acids. Germline V CDR1 and CDR2: SGHKS, YYEKEE (reference sequence). Unmatched junction bases numbered 8, after V lost 5 bases and J lost 0 bases. Here immunoSEQ multiplex PCR was the method, and the copy in TCRdb shows in-frame clones only, minus some. The sample holds a few hundred thousand clones, roughly 92% seen once. This sequence originates from a woman in her 40s who had been exposed to COVID-19. This chain uses TRBV5-5 with TRBJ1-1; 9 bases are shared with TRBD1. The specimen was PBMCs or T cells enriched from blood (not recorded which). CDR3 nucleotide sequence: TGTGCCAGCAGTCCGGGACAGGGATATATGAACACTGAAGCTTTCTTT. Translated: CASSPGQGYMNTEAFF.